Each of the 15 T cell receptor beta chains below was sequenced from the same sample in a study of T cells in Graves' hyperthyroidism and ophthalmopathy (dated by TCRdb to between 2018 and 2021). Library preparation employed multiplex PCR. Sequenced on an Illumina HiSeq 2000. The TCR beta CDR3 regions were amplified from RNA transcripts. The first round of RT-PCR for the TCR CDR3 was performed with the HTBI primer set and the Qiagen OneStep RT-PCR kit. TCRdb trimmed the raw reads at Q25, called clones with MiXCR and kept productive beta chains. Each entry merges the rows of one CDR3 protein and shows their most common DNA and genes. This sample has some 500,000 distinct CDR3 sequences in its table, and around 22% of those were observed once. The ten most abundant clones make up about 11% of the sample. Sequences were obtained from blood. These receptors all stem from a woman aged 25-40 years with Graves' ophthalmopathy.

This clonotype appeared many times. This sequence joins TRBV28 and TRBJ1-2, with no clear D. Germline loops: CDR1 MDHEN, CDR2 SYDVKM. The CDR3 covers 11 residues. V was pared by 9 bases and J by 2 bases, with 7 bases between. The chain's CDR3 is CASHGNYGYTF. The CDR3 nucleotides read TGTGCCAGTCACGGAAACTATGGCTACACCTTC.

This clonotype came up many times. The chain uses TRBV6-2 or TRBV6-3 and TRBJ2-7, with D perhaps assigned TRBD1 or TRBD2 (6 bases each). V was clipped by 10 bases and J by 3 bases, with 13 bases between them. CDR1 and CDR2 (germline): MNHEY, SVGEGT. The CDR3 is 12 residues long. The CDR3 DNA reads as TGTGCCACCTCGCGGGACATCTACGAGCAGTACTTC. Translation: CATSRDIYEQYF.

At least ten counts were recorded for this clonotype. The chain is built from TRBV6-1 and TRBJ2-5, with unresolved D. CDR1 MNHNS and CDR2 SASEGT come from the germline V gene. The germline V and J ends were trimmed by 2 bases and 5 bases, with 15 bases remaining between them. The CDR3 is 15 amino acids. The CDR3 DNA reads TGTGCCAGCAGTGAATCCGTGGGCCTGGGGGAGACCCAGTACTTC. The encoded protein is CASSESVGLGETQYF.

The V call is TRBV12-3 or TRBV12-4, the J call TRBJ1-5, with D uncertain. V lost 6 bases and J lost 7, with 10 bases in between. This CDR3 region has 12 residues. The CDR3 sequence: CASSGRKQPQHF. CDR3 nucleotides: TGTGCCAGCAGCGGGCGTAAGCAGCCCCAGCATTTT.

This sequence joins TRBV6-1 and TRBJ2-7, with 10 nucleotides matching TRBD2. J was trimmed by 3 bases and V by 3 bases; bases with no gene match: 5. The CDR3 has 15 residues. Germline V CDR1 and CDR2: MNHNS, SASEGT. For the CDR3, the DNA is TGTGCCAGCAGTGAGGAGCGGGGGGGCCGCTACGAGCAGTACTTC. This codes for CASSEERGGRYEQYF.

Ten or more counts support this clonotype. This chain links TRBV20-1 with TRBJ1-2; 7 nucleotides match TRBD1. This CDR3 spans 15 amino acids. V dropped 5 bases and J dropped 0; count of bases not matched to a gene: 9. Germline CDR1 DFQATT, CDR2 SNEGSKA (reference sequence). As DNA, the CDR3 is TGCAGTGCTCCCGACCCCGGGACAGCTAACTATGGCTACACCTTC. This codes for CSAPDPGTANYGYTF.

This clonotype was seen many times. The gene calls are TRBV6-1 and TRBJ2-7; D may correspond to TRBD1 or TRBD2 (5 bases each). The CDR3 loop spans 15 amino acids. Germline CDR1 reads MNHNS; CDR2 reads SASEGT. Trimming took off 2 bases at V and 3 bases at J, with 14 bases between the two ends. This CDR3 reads CASSEQARGRYEQYF. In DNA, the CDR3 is TGTGCCAGCAGTGAACAGGCTCGGGGCCGCTACGAGCAGTACTTC.

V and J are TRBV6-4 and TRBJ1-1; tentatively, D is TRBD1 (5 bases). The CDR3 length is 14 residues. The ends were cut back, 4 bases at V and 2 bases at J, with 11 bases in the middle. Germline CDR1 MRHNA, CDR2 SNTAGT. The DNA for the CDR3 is TGTGCCAGCAGTGCAGGGCCGGGTAACACTGAAGCTTTCTTT. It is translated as CASSAGPGNTEAFF.

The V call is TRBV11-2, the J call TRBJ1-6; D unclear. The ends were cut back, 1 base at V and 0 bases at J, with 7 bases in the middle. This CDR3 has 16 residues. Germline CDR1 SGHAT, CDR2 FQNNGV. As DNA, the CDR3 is TGTGCCAGCAGCTTAGTACCGCCCTCCTATAATTCACCCCTCCACTTT. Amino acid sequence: CASSLVPPSYNSPLHF.

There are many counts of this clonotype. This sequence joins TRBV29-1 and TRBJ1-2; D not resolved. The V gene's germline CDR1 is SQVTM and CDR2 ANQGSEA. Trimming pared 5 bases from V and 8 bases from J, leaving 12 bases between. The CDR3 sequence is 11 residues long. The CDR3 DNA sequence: TGCAGCGTTTTTATCGCCGGAGGCTACACCTTC. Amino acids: CSVFIAGGYTF.

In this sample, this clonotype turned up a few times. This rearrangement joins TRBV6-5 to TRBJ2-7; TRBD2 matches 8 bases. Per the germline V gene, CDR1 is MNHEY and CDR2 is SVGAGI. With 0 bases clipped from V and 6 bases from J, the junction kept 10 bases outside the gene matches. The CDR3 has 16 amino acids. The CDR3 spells CASSYSRTGGPVEQYF. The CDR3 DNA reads TGTGCCAGCAGTTACTCGAGGACGGGAGGGCCGGTCGAGCAGTACTTC.

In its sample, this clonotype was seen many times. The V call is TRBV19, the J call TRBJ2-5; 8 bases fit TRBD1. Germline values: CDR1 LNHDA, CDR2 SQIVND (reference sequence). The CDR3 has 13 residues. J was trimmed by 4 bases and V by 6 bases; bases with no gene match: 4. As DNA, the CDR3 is TGTGCCAGTAGCGACGGACAGGGAGAGACCCAGTACTTC. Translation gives CASSDGQGETQYF.

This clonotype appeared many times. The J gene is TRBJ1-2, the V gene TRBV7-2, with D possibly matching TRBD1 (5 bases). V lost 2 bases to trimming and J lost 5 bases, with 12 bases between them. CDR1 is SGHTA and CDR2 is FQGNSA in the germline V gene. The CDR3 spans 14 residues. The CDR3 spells CASSLQGPWYGYTF. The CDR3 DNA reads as TGTGCCAGCAGCTTACAGGGCCCTTGGTATGGCTACACCTTC.

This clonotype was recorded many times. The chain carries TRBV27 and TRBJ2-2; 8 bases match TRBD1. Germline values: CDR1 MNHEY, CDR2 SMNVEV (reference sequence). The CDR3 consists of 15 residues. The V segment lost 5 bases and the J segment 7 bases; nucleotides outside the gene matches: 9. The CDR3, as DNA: TGTGCCAGCAGTCCCCGGACAGGGTCCGGCGGGGAGCTGTTTTTT. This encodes CASSPRTGSGGELFF.

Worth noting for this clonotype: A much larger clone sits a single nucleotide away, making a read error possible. CDR3 nucleotide sequence: TGTGCCAGCAGCTCGACTAGCGGGAGGTACGAGCAGTACTTC. Amino acid sequence: CASSSTSGRYEQYF. The chain joins TRBV7-2 to TRBJ2-7; TRBD2 agrees at 13 bases. J was trimmed by 4 bases and V by 4 bases; bases with no gene match: 1. Per the germline V gene, CDR1 is SGHTA and CDR2 is FQGNSA. This CDR3 is built from 14 residues.